This T cell receptor (beta chain) was recorded in a study of OX40 agonist ivuxolimab in advanced cancers. Study-level background: Cohort: 65% to 90% men, mean age 60, aged about 20 to 90. Earlier treatment with anti-PD-1, anti-PD-L1 or anti-CTLA-4 was permitted, and roughly 40% had received some.

Excluded were patients having autoimmune disease history or systemic immunosuppression. As concerns this clone: What it binds is not known.

Assay used: immunoSEQ multiplex PCR; TCRdb lists only in-frame clones, some missing. The table shows tens of thousands of clones, with 85% to 90% occurring only once. Study-wide results and limits: In general, CD8+ T cells held more expanded clones than CD4+ did, on average.

Germline loops: CDR1 LNHDA, CDR2 SQIVND (reference sequence). V was pared by 3 bases and J by 0 bases, with 13 bases between. The CDR3 runs 16 residues. Sequencing was performed on CD4+ or CD8+ T cells sorted from blood, taken in a trial of the OX40 agonist ivuxolimab. V and J are TRBV19 and TRBJ2-3; D possibly corresponds to TRBD2 (5 bases). The sequence came from an adult with an advanced solid tumor such as melanoma, head and neck, liver or kidney cancer. Here the CDR3 reads CASSILRVDSTDTQYF. CDR3 sequence (DNA): TGTGCCAGTAGTATCTTGCGGGTAGATAGCACAGATACGCAGTATTTT. Full variable domain (missing parts from reference TRBV19 and TRBJ2-3): DGGITQSPKYLFRKEGQNVTLSCEQNLNHDAMYWYRQDPGQGLRLIYYSQIVNDFQKGDIAEGYSVSREKKESFPLTVTSAQKNPTAFYLCASSILRVDSTDTQYFGPGTRLTVL.